This T cell receptor beta chain was retrieved from a study of Ad26.COV2.S vaccination and SARS-CoV-2 variants. The treatment is: some 20 received Ad26.COV2.S at low or high dose, single or two shots; 5 received placebo; per-sample allocation not given. Sampling was done on day 63 after the first vaccine or placebo injection. In Boston, the donor was an adult between 18-55 years of age. Only in-frame clones appear in the TCRdb table, and some are missing; sequencing was by immunoSEQ multiplex PCR. The table has roughly 500,000 clones, about 88% seen once. The CDR3 covers 13 residues. The V end was cut by 8 bases, the J end by 1 base, with 11 bases between. The germline gives CDR1 LGHDT, CDR2 YNNKEL (reference sequence).

The chain is built from TRBV3-1 (or the pseudogene TRBV3-2) and TRBJ1-1; D might be TRBD1 (5 bases). This TCR was sampled from a person between 18 and 65 years old who received the Ad26.COV2.S COVID-19 vaccine or a placebo. The source was peripheral blood, collected in a trial of Ad26.COV2.S vaccine versus placebo. The CDR3 is CASSWGPNTEAFF. CDR3 DNA sequence: TGTGCCAGCTCGTGGGGCCCGAACACTGAAGCTTTCTTT.